The clone carrying this TCR beta chain was observed a single time. What it recognizes is unknown. The repertoire was sequenced with immunoSEQ multiplex PCR; TCRdb's copy has only in-frame clones and lacks some. Counted here are around 64,000 clones, 94% occurring once; the ten biggest clones make up more than 0.3%. The source of the sample is a study of graft-versus-host responses after intestinal transplantation. Whole-study context: Every recipient had anti-thymocyte globulin induction and around 3 years of tacrolimus plus steroids.

Study-wide points: Recipient bone marrow held GvH clones, some seen earlier in ileum or blood.

V was shortened by 4 bases and J by 6 bases, with 8 bases between the two germline ends. Germline loops: CDR1 SGHNT, CDR2 YYREEE (reference sequence). This CDR3 is 12 amino acids long. The TCR was taken from a human donor who was the organ donor for an intestinal transplant. This chain joins TRBV5-4 and TRBJ2-1, with a possible D match to TRBD1 (6 bases). This specimen was unstimulated CD4+ T cells sorted from spleen or lymph node cells, taken before transplant. DNA for the CDR3: TGTGCCAGCAGCCCACAGGGCAATGAGCAGTTCTTC. Translating gives CASSPQGNEQFF.